These 15 T cell receptor beta chains were all obtained from the same sample, sequenced in a study of cytomegalovirus exposure and HLA in healthy donors. The data were produced by immunoSEQ multiplex PCR, yet TCRdb's version contains in-frame clones alone and is incomplete. The table shows 140,000 to 150,000 clones, with 85% to 95% occurring only once. The specimen was PBMCs. All receptors derive from a man between 18 and 29 years old in good health and CMV-seropositive.

This clone is a singleton in its sample. The chain is built from TRBV5-1 and TRBJ2-7; 9 bases are shared with TRBD2. Germline V gene data show CDR1 as SGHRS and CDR2 as YFSETQ. After removal of 3 bases from V and 6 bases from J, the junction contained 10 bases not matched to a gene. The CDR3 runs to 15 residues. DNA for the CDR3: TGCGCCAGCAGCTCCGACCCTAGCGGGATTGGCGAGCAGTACTTC. Residues: CASSSDPSGIGEQYF.

The chain carries TRBV5-1 and TRBJ2-7, with D hard to call. Trimming cost V 7 bases and J 5 bases, with 10 bases left between them. The CDR3 sequence is 11 residues long. Germline V gene sequence: CDR1 SGHRS, CDR2 YFSETQ. The CDR3 DNA sequence: TGCGCCAGCGGCGGAGATCACGAGCAGTACTTC. This translates into CASGGDHEQYF.

The CDR3 region has the DNA TGTGCCAGCAGCTCTAACAGTAGCAATCAGCCCCAGCATTTT. Protein: CASSSNSSNQPQHF. The chain combines TRBV7-9 with TRBJ1-5; no clear D gene. The CDR3 has 14 residues. Trimming took 4 bases from V and 0 from J, leaving 7 bases between them. Germline CDR1 reads SEHNR; CDR2 reads FQNEAQ (reference sequence).

J is TRBJ1-1 and V is TRBV6-5; D may be TRBD1 (5 bases). The V gene's germline CDR1 is MNHEY and CDR2 SVGAGI. This CDR3 has 13 amino acids. Trimming stripped 8 bases from V and 9 bases from J, with 19 bases between. CDR3 region: CASGGIQGRKAFF. CDR3 DNA: TGTGCCAGCGGTGGGATTCAGGGAAGAAAAGCTTTCTTT.

V gene TRBV7-2 combines with J gene TRBJ2-7; D may be TRBD1 (5 bases). Trimming stripped 2 bases from V and 2 bases from J, with 13 bases between. The CDR3 is 15 residues long. The germline V gene has CDR1 SGHTA and CDR2 FQGNSA. DNA of the CDR3: TGTGCCAGCAGCTTACAGGGTTCGGCCCCCTACGAGCAGTACTTC. Its protein is CASSLQGSAPYEQYF.

This clone was detected only once. Relative to the germline gene, one junction end is altered; a read error may explain this. This chain uses TRBV6-1 with TRBJ1-2, with D perhaps TRBD1 (5 bases). The germline V gene has CDR1 MNHNS and CDR2 SASEGT. This CDR3 is built from 13 residues. CDR3 coding DNA: TGTGCCAGCACCGGGGGGGGAAACTTTGGCTACACCTTC. It translates to CASTGGGNFGYTF.

This chain links TRBV2 with TRBJ2-3; 7 bases are a match to TRBD2. J gave up 0 bases and V 3 bases, and 6 bases lay outside the gene matches. CDR3 length: 16 amino acids. Looked up from germline, CDR1 is SNHLY and CDR2 is FYNNEI. In DNA form, the CDR3 reads TGTGCCAGCAGTGATTTGTCGGGAGGAAGCACAGATACGCAGTATTTT. Translating it yields CASSDLSGGSTDTQYF.

The chain joins TRBV6-5 to TRBJ2-7; TRBD2 might be the D (5 bases). With 5 bases removed from V and 5 bases from J, the gap between germline ends came to 10 bases. The CDR3 extends over 12 amino acids. Germline V gives CDR1 MNHEY, CDR2 SVGAGI. The CDR3 reads CASSPGLHEQYF. The CDR3 DNA is TGTGCCAGCAGTCCCGGACTCCACGAGCAGTACTTC.

The chain recombines TRBV7-2 with TRBJ2-5; TRBD1 aligns across 8 bases. This CDR3 has 14 residues. With 5 bases clipped from V and 5 bases from J, the junction kept 7 bases outside the gene matches. In germline, CDR1 is SGHTA, CDR2 FQGNSA. CDR3 residues: CASSPDRAVETQYF. The CDR3, as DNA: TGTGCCAGCAGCCCGGACAGGGCCGTGGAGACCCAGTACTTC.

The chain carries TRBV7-9 and TRBJ2-7; 8 nucleotides align to TRBD1. V was clipped by 5 bases and J by 1 base; unmatched bases: 10. The CDR3 has 16 residues. From germline, CDR1 is SEHNR and CDR2 FQNEAQ (reference sequence). The CDR3 bases are TGTGCCAGCAGCACGCGCTCCGGGACAGGTTCCTACGAGCAGTACTTC. This sequence encodes CASSTRSGTGSYEQYF.

The J gene is TRBJ2-1, the V gene TRBV2, with 8 bases identical to TRBD2. The germline CDR1 and CDR2 sequences are SNHLY and FYNNEI. V lost 6 bases, J lost 6 bases, and 10 bases stayed unmatched. The CDR3 extends over 15 amino acids. The CDR3 region is CASRFSGEGPNEQFF. CDR3 bases: TGTGCCAGCAGATTTAGCGGGGAGGGTCCCAATGAGCAGTTCTTC.

The genes are TRBV2 and TRBJ1-2, with 7 positions matching TRBD1. The germline gives CDR1 SNHLY, CDR2 FYNNEI. The CDR3 runs 14 residues. The V and J ends lost 3 bases and 5 bases, in that order; junction bases with no gene match: 6. CDR3 sequence: CASSESRGIYGYTF. Written as DNA, the CDR3 is TGTGCCAGCAGTGAGAGCAGGGGGATATATGGCTACACCTTC.

The chain combines TRBV28 with TRBJ2-7; D perhaps matches TRBD2 (5 bases). CDR3 length: 15 amino acids. Germline V gene data show CDR1 as MDHEN and CDR2 as SYDVKM. Between the trimmed V and J ends, which lost 7 bases and 2 bases, there was a span of 18 bases. The chain's CDR3 is CASTTHGKDAYEQYF. The DNA of the CDR3 is TGTGCCAGCACCACGCACGGGAAGGATGCCTACGAGCAGTACTTC. Using reference TRBV28 and TRBJ2-7 for the parts outside the CDR3, the full variable domain is DVKVTQSSRYLVKRTGEKVFLECVQDMDHENMFWYRQDPGLGLRLIYFSYDVKMKEKGDIPEGYSVSREKKERFSLILESASTNQTSMYLCASTTHGKDAYEQYFGPGTRLTVT.

The chain employs TRBV4-1 and TRBJ2-3; no clear D. The CDR3 extends over 13 amino acids. Germline CDR1 is MGHRA and CDR2 is YSYEKL. Trimming cost V 4 bases and J 9 bases, with 14 bases left between them. CDR3 in DNA: TGCGCCAGCAGCCGCCTGTTGCTAGAGACGCAGTATTTT. Amino acids: CASSRLLLETQYF.

The chain combines TRBV28 with TRBJ2-1; 10 positions agree with TRBD2. The CDR3 is 18 residues long. V trimming: 2 bases; J trimming: 5 bases; junction bases outside the gene matches: 12. The germline CDR1 and CDR2 sequences are MDHEN and SYDVKM. The CDR3 nucleotides read TGTGCCAGCAGTTTAGAGGGGCTAGCGGGGGATCCTCACAATGAGCAGTTCTTC. It translates to CASSLEGLAGDPHNEQFF.